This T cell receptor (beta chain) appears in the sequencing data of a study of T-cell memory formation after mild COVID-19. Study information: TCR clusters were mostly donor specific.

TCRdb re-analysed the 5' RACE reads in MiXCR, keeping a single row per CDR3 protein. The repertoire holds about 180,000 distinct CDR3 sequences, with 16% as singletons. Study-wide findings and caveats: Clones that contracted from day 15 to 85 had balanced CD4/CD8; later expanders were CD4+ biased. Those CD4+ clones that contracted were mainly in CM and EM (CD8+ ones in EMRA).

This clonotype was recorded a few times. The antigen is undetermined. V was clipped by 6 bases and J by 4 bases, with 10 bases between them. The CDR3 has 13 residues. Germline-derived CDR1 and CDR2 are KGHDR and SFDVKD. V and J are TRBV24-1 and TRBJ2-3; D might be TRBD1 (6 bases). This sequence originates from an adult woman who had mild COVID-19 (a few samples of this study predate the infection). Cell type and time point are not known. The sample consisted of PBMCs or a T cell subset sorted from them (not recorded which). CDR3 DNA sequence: TGTGCCACCAGTAACAGGGCAGCAGATACGCAGTATTTT. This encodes CATSNRAADTQYF.